The sequence of this T cell receptor beta chain was determined in a study of regulatory T cells in long-lasting Graves disease. Whole-study results and caveats: Among samples with persistent disease, TRBV28, TRBJ1-2 and TRBJ2-5 were favored.

The time point: newly diagnosed GD, antithyroid drugs for less than 3 months. After RNA was extracted from PBMCs, the TCR library was made from it. A note on this clonotype: Antigen specificity is unknown.

iRepertoire HTBI primers and Arm-PCR of CDR3 regions built TCR beta libraries. Each CDR3 protein is one row after TCRdb ran MiXCR on the multiplex PCR reads. The table includes about 470,000 distinct CDR3 sequences, 15% to 20% detected once. V gave up 3 bases and J gave up 2 bases, with 8 bases separating them. This CDR3 spans 13 amino acids. Separately, the same data were catalogued under a study of T cells in Graves' hyperthyroidism and ophthalmopathy.

Specimen: peripheral blood mononuclear cells (PBMCs), collected at new diagnosis, from a patient treated with antithyroid drugs. The receptor was isolated from a man aged 40-49 years with Graves disease. The V gene is TRBV12-3 or TRBV12-4, the J gene TRBJ2-7, with D perhaps matching TRBD2 (5 bases). This chain's CDR3 is CASSLRVTYEQYF. The CDR3 nucleotides read TGTGCCAGCAGTTTGAGGGTCACCTACGAGCAGTACTTC.